This T cell receptor (beta chain) appears in the sequencing data of a study of graft-versus-host responses after intestinal transplantation. For the study at large: Multivisceral, liver-intestinal, or isolated intestinal grafts were transplanted into recipients. Anti-thymocyte globulin served as induction for all recipients, who then took tacrolimus and steroids for 3 to 4 years. Study outcomes and limitations: Peak circulating GvH clone levels were associated with early post-transplant HvG declines. Some GvH clones were seen earlier in gut or blood, suggesting intestinal origin.

V trimming: 6 bases; J trimming: 1 base; junction bases outside the gene matches: 1. This CDR3 has 15 residues. Looked up from germline, CDR1 is SGHAT and CDR2 is FQDESV (reference sequence). Intraepithelial lymphocytes and lamina propria lymphocytes were released through processing of graft tissue. A remark on this clone: What it binds is unknown.

TCRdb's copy holds only in-frame clones and misses some; the assay was immunoSEQ multiplex PCR. Of approximately 63,000 clones listed, around 86% are singletons. The source of this sequence is a human patient who received an intestinal transplant, so some T cells may come from the graft donor. Sequenced here: ileum tissue, sampled less than 400 days after transplant. The rearrangement joins TRBV11-1 to TRBJ2-2, with 11 positions matching TRBD2. The CDR3 nucleotides read TGTGCCAGCAGTACTAGCGGGGGGAACACCGGGGAGCTGTTTTTT. Translation: CASSTSGGNTGELFF.